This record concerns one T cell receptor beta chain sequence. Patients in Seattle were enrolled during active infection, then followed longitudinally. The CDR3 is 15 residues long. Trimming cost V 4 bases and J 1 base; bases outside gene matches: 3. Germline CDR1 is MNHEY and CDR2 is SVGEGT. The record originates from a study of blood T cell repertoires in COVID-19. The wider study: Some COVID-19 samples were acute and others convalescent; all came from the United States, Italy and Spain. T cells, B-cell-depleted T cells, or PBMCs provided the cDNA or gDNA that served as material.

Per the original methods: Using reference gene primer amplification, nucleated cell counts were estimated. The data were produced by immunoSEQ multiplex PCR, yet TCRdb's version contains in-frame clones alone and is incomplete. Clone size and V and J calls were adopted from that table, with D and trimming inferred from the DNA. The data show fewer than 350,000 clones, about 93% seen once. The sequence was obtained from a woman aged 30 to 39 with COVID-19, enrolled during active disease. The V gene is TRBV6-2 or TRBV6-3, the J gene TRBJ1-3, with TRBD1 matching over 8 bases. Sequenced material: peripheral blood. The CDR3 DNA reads TGTGCCAGCAGTTCGACAGGGGTTTCTGGAAACACCATATATTTT. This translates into CASSSTGVSGNTIYF.